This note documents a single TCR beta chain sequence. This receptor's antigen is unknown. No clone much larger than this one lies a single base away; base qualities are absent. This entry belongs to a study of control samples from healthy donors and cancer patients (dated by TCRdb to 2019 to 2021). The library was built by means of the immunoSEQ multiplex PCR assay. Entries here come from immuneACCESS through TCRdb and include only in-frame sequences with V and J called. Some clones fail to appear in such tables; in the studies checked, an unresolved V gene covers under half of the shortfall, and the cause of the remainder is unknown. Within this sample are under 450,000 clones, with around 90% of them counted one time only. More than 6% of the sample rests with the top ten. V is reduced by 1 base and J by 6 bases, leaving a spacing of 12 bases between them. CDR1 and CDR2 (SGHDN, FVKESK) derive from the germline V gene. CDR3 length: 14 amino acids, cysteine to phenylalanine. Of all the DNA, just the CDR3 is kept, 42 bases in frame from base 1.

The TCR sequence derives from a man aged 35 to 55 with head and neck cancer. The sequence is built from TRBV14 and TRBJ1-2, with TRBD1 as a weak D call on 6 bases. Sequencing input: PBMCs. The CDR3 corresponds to CASSQGGGGDGYTF. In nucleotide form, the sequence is TGTGCCAGCAGCCAAGGCGGGGGCGGAGATGGCTACACCTTC.